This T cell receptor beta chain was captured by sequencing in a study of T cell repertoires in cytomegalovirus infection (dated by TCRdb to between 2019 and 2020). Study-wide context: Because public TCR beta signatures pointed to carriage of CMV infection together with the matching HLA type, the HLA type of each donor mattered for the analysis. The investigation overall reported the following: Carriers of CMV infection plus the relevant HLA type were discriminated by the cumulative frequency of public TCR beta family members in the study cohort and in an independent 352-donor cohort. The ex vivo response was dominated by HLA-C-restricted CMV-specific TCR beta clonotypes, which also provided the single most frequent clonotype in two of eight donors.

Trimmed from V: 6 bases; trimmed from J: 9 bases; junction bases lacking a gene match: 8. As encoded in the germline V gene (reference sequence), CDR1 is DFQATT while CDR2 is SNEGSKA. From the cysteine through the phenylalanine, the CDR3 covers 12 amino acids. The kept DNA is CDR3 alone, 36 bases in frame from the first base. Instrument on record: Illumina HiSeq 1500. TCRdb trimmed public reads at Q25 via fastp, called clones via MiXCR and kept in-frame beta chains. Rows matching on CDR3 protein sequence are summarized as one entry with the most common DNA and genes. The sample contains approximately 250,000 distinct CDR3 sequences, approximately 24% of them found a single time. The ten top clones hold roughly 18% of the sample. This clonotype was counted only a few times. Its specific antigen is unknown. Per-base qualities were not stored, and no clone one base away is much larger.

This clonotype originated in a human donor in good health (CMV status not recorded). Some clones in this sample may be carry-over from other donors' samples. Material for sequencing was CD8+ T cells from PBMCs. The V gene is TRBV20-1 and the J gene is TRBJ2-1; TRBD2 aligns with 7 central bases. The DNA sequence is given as TGCAGTGCCGCGGGGGAGGGTAGTGAGCAGTTCTTC. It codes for CSAAGEGSEQFF.